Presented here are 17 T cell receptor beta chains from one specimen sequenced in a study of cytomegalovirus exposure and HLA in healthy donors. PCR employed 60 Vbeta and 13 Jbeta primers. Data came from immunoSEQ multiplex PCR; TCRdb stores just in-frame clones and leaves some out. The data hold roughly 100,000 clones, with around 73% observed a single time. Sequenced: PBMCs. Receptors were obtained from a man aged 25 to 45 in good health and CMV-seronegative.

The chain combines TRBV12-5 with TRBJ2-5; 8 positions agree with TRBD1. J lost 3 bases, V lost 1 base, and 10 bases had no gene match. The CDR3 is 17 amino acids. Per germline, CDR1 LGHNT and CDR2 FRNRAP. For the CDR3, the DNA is TGTGCTAGTGGTTTGGACGCGGACAGGGTTGGGGAAGAGACCCAGTACTTC. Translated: CASGLDADRVGEETQYF.

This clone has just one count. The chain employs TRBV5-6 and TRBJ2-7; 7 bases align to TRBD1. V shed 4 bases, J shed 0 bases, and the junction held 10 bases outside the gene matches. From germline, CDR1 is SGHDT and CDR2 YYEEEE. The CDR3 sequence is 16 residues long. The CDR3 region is CASSRLTGTASYEQYF. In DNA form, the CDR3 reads TGTGCCAGCAGCAGATTAACCGGGACAGCCTCCTACGAGCAGTACTTC. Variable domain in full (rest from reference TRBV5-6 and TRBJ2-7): DAGVTQSPTHLIKTRGQQVTLRCSPKSGHDTVSWYQQALGQGPQFIFQYYEEEERQRGNFPDRFSGHQFPNYSSELNVNALLLGDSALYLCASSRLTGTASYEQYFGPGTRLTVT.

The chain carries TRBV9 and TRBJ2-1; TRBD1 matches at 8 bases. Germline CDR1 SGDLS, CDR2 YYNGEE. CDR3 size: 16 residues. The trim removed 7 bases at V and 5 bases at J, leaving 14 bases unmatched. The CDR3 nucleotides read TGTGCCAGCGCAGCCCGCCCGGACAGGGCCAACAATGAGCAGTTCTTC. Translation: CASAARPDRANNEQFF.

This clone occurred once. CDR3 DNA sequence: TGTGCCAGCAGAGATTGGACAGGCATCTATGGCTACACCTTC. Protein sequence: CASRDWTGIYGYTF. The gene calls are TRBV27 and TRBJ1-2; 7 positions match TRBD1. J gave up 4 bases and V 6 bases, and 8 bases lay outside the gene matches. The CDR3 is 14 residues long. CDR1 is MNHEY, CDR2 SMNVEV, per germline (reference sequence).

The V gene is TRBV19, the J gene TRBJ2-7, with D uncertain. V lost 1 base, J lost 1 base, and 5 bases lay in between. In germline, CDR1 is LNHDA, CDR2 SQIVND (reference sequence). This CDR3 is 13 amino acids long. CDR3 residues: CASSIVLSYEQYF. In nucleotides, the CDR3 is TGTGCCAGTAGTATAGTTCTGTCCTACGAGCAGTACTTC.

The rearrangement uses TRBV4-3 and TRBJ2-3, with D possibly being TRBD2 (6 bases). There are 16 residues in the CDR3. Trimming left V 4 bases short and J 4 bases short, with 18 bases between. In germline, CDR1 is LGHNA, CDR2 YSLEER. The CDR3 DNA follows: TGCGCCAGCAGCCGCAATGCCGGGGGTAAAGCAGATACGCAGTATTTT. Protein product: CASSRNAGGKADTQYF.

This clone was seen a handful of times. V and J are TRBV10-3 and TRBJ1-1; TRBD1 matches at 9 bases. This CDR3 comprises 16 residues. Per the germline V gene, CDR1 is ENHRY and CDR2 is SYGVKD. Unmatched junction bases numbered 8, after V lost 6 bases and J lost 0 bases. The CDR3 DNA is TGTGCCATCAGGGGGACAGGGACCATCATGAACACTGAAGCTTTCTTT. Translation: CAIRGTGTIMNTEAFF.

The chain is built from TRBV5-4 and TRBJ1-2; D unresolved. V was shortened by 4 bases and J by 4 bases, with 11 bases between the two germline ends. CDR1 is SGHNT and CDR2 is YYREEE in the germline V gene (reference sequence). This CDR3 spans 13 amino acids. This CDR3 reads CASSGRGSYGYTF. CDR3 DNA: TGTGCCAGCAGCGGCCGGGGTTCCTATGGCTACACCTTC.

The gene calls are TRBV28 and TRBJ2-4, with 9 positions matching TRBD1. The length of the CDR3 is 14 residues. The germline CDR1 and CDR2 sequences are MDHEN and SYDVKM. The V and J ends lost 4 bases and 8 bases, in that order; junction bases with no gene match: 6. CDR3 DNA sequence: TGTGCCAGCAGTTCCCGACAGGGGGGGGACATTCAGTACTTC. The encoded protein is CASSSRQGGDIQYF.

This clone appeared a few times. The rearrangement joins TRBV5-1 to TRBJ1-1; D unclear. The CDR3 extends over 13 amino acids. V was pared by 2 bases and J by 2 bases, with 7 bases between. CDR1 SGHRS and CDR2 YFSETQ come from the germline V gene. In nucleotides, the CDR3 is TGCGCCAGCAGCTTCCTCAGTAACACTGAAGCTTTCTTT. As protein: CASSFLSNTEAFF.

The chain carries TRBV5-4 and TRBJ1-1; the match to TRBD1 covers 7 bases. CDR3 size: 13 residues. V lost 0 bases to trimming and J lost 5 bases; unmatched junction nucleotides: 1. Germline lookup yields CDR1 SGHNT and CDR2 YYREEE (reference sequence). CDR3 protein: CASSLEGATEAFF. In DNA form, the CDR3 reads TGTGCCAGCAGCTTGGAGGGGGCTACTGAAGCTTTCTTT.

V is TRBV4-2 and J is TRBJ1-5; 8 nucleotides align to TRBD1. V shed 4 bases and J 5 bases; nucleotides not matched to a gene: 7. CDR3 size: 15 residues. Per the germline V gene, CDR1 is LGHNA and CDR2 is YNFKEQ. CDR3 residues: CASSRSGQEDQPQHF. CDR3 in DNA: TGTGCCAGCAGCCGATCGGGACAGGAGGATCAGCCCCAGCATTTT.

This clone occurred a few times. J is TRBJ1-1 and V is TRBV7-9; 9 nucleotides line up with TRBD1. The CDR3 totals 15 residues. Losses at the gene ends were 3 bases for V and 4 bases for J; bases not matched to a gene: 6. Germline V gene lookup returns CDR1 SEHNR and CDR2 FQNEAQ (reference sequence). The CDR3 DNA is TGTGCCAGCAGCTTTATAACAGGGGGCGGCACTGAAGCTTTCTTT. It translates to CASSFITGGGTEAFF. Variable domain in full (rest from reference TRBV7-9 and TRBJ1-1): DTGVSQNPRHKITKRGQNVTFRCDPISEHNRLYWYRQTLGQGPEFLTYFQNEAQLEKSRLLSDRFSAERPKGSFSTLEIQRTEQGDSAMYLCASSFITGGGTEAFFGQGTRLTVV.

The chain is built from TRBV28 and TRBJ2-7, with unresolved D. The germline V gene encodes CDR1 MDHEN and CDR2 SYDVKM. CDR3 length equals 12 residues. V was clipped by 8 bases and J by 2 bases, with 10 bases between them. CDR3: CASQWRTYEQYF. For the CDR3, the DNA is TGTGCCAGCCAGTGGAGAACCTACGAGCAGTACTTC.

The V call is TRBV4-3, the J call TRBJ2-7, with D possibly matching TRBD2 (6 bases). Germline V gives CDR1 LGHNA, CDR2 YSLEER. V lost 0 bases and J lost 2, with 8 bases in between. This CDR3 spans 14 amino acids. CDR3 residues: CASSQDWGAYEQYF. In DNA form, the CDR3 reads TGCGCCAGCAGCCAAGATTGGGGGGCCTACGAGCAGTACTTC.

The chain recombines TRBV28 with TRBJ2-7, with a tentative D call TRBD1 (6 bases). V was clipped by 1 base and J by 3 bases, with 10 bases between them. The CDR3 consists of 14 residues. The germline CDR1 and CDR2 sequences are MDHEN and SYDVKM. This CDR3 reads CASSLFPGVYEQYF. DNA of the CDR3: TGTGCCAGCAGTTTATTTCCAGGGGTCTACGAGCAGTACTTC.

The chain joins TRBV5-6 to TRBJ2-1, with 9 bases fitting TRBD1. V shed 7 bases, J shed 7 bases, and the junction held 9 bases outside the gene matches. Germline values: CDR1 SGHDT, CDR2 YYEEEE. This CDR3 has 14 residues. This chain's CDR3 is CASHPGQGMNEQFF. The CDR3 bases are TGTGCCAGCCACCCGGGACAGGGAATGAATGAGCAGTTCTTC.